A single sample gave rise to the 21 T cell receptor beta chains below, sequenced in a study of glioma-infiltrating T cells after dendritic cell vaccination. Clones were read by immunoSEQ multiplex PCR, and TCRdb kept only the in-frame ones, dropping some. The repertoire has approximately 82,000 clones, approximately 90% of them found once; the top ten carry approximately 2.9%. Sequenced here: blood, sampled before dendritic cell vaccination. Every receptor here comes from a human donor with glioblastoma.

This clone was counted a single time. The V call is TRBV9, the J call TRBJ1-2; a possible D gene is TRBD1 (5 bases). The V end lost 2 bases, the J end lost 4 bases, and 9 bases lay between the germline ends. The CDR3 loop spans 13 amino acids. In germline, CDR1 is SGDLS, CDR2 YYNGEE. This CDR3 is CASSVRVGYGYTF. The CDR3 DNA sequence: TGTGCCAGCAGCGTCAGGGTCGGCTATGGCTACACCTTC. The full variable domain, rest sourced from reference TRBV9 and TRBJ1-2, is DSGVTQTPKHLITATGQRVTLRCSPRSGDLSVYWYQQSLDQGLQFLIQYYNGEERAKGNILERFSAQQFPDLHSELNLSSLELGDSALYFCASSVRVGYGYTFGSGTRLTVV.

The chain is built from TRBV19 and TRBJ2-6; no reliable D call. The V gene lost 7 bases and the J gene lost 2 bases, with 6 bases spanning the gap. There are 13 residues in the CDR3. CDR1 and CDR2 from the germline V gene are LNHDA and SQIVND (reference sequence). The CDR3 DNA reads TGTGCCAGTACCCCTCCTGGGGCCAACGTCCTGACTTTC. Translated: CASTPPGANVLTF. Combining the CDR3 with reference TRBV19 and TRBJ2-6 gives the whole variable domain DGGITQSPKYLFRKEGQNVTLSCEQNLNHDAMYWYRQDPGQGLRLIYYSQIVNDFQKGDIAEGYSVSREKKESFPLTVTSAQKNPTAFYLCASTPPGANVLTFGAGSRLTVL.

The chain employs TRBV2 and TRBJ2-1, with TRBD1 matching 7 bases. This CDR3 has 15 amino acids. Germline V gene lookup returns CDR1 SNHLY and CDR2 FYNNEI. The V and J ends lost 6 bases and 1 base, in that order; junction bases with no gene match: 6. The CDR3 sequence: CASSSDRASYNEQFF. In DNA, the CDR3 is TGTGCCAGCAGCTCAGACAGGGCATCCTACAATGAGCAGTTCTTC.

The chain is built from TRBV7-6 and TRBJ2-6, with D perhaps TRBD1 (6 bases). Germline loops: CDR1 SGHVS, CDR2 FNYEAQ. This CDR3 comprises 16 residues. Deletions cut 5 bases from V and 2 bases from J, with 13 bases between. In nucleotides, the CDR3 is TGTGCCAGCAGCATCGGGACAACCCCTGGGGCCAACGTCCTGACTTTC. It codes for CASSIGTTPGANVLTF.

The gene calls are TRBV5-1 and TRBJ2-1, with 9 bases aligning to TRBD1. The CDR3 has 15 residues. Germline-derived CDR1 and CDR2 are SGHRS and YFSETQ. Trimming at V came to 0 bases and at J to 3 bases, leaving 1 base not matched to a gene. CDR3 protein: CASSLATGGYNEQFF. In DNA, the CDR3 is TGCGCCAGCAGCTTGGCGACAGGGGGCTACAATGAGCAGTTCTTC. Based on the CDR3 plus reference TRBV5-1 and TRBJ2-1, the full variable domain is KAGVTQTPRYLIKTRGQQVTLSCSPISGHRSVSWYQQTPGQGLQFLFEYFSETQRNKGNFPGRFSGRQFSNSRSEMNVSTLELGDSALYLCASSLATGGYNEQFFGPGTRLTVL.

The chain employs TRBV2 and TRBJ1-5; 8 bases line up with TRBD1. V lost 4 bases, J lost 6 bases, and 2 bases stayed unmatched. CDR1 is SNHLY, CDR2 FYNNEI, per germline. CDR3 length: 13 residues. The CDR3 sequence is CASSAGGPQPQHF. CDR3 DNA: TGTGCCAGCAGTGCAGGGGGCCCTCAGCCCCAGCATTTT.

The CDR3 reads CASSLQGVLETQYF. The CDR3 DNA follows: TGCGCCAGCAGCTTACAGGGGGTACTGGAGACCCAGTACTTC. The chain joins TRBV5-1 to TRBJ2-5, with 8 nucleotides matching TRBD1. The CDR3 sequence is 14 residues long. V gave up 2 bases and J gave up 5 bases; unmatched junction bases: 5. Germline values: CDR1 SGHRS, CDR2 YFSETQ.

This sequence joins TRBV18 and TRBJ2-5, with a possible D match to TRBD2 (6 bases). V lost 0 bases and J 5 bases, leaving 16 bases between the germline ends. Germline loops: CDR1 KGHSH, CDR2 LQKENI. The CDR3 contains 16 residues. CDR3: CASSPPTRDSQETQYF. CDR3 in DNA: TGTGCCAGCTCACCACCGACTAGGGACTCCCAGGAGACCCAGTACTTC.

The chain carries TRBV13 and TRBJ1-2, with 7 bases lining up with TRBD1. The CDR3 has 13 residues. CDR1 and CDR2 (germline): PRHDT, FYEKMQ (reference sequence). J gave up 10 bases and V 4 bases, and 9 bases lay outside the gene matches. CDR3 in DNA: TGTGCCAGCAGCTCCCGACAGGGTACAGACTACACCTTC. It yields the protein CASSSRQGTDYTF.

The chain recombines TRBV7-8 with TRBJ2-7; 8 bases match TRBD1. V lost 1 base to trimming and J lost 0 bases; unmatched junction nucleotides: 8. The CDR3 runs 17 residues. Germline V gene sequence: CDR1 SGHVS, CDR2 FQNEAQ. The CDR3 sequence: CASSLVPGQEASYEQYF. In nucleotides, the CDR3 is TGTGCCAGCAGCTTAGTACCGGGACAGGAGGCCTCCTACGAGCAGTACTTC.

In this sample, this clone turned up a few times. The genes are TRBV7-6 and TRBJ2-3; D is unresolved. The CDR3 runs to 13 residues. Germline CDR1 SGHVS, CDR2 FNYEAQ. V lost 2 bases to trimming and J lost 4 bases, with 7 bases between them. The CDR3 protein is CASSLTRADTQYF. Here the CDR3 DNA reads TGTGCCAGCAGCTTAACGAGAGCAGATACGCAGTATTTT.

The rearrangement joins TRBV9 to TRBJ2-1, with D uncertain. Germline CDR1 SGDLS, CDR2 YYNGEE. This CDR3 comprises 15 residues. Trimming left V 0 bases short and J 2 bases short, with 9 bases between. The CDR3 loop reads CASSVAHSPYNEQFF. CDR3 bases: TGTGCCAGCAGCGTAGCCCACTCCCCCTACAATGAGCAGTTCTTC.

This CDR3 is CASAEVPTGFGYTF. In DNA, the CDR3 is TGCGCCAGCGCCGAGGTCCCCACGGGTTTCGGCTACACCTTC. The rearrangement uses TRBV5-1 and TRBJ1-2; D is unclear. In germline, CDR1 is SGHRS, CDR2 YFSETQ. V lost 7 bases and J 8 bases, leaving 21 bases between the germline ends. CDR3 length: 14 residues.

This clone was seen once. The CDR3 DNA sequence: TGTGCCAGCACGGGGGGTCCCTTCAATGAGCAGTTCTTC. Its translation is CASTGGPFNEQFF. The gene calls are TRBV9 and TRBJ2-1; 7 nucleotides agree with TRBD2. V lost 6 bases, J lost 6 bases, and 6 bases stayed unmatched. The CDR3 is 13 residues long. The germline V gene has CDR1 SGDLS and CDR2 YYNGEE.

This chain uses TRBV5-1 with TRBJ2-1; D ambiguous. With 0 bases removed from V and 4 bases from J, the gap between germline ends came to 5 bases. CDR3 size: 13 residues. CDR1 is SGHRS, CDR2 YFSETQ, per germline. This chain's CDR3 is CASSLARYNEQFF. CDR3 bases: TGCGCCAGCAGCTTGGCTAGGTACAATGAGCAGTTCTTC.

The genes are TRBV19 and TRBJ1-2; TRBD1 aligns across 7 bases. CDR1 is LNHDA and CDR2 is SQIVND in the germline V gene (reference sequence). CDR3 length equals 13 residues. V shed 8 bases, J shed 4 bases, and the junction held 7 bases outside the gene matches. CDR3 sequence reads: CASGTGVGYGYTF. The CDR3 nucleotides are TGTGCCAGTGGCACAGGGGTTGGCTATGGCTACACCTTC.

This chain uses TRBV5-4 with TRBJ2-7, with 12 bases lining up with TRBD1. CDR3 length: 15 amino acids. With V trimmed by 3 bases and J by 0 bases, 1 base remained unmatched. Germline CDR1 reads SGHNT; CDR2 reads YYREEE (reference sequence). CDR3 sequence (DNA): TGTGCCAGCAGCTCGGGACAGGGGGCCTCCTACGAGCAGTACTTC. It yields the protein CASSSGQGASYEQYF.

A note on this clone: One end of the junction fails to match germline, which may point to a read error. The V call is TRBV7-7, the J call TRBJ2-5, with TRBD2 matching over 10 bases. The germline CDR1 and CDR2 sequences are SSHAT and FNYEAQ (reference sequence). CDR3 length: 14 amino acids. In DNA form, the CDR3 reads TGTGCTAGCAGCTTAGCAGCGGGAGGGGAGACCCAGTACTTC. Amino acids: CASSLAAGGETQYF.

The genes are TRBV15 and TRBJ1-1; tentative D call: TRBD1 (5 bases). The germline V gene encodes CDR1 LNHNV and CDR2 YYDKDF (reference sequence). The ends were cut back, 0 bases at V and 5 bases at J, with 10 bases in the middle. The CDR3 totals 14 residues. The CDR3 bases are TGTGCCACCAGCAGAGACTCGGGGGGGACTGAAGCTTTCTTT. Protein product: CATSRDSGGTEAFF. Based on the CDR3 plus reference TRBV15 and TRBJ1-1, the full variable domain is DAMVIQNPRYQVTQFGKPVTLSCSQTLNHNVMYWYQQKSSQAPKLLFHYYDKDFNNEADTPDNFQSRRPNTSFCFLDIRSPGLGDTAMYLCATSRDSGGTEAFFGQGTRLTVV.

CDR3 DNA sequence: TGTGCCAGCAAGGCTAGCGGCAATGAGCAGTTCTTC. Protein product: CASKASGNEQFF. The chain recombines TRBV2 with TRBJ2-1; 7 bases line up with TRBD2. Germline trimming cut 7 bases from V and 6 bases from J; bases unmatched to any gene: 3. Per germline, CDR1 SNHLY and CDR2 FYNNEI. This CDR3 is 12 amino acids long. Looking up the rest from reference TRBV2 and TRBJ2-1 gives the full variable domain: EPEVTQTPSHQVTQMGQEVILRCVPISNHLYFYWYRQILGQKVEFLVSFYNNEISEKSEIFDDQFSVERPDGSNFTLKIRSTKLEDSAMYFCASKASGNEQFFGPGTRLTVL.

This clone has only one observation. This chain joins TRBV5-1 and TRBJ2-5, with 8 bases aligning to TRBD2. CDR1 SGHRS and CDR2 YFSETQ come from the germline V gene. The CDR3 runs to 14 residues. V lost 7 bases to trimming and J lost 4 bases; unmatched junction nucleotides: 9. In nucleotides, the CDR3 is TGCGCCAGCCGTCCCGGGGGGGGCGGAGAGACCCAGTACTTC. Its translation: CASRPGGGGETQYF.